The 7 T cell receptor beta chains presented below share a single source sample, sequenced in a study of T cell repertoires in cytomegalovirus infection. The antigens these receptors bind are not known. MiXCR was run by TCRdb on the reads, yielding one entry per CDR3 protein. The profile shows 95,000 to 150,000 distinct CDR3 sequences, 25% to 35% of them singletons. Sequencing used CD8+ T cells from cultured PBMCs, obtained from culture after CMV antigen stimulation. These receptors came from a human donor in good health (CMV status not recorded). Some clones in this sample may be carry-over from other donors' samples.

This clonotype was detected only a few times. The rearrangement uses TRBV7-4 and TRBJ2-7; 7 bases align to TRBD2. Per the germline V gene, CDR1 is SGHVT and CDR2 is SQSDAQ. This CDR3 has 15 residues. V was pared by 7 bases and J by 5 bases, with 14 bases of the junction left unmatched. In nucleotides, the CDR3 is TGTGCCAGCACCCCCTGGGGGGGGGGTCGAGACGAGCAGTACTTC. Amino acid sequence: CASTPWGGGRDEQYF.

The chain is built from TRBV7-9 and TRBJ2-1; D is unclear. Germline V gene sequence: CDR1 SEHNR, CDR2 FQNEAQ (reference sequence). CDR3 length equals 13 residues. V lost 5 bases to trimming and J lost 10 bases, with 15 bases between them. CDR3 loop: CASSPHLRREQFF. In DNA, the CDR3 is TGTGCCAGCAGCCCCCACTTACGGCGAGAGCAGTTCTTC.

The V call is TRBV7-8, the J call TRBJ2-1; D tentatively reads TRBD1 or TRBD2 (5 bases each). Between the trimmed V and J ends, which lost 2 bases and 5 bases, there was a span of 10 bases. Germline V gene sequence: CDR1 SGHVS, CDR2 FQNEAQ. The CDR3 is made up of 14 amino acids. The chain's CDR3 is CASSLWGRHNEQFF. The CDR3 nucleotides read TGTGCCAGCAGCTTATGGGGGAGACACAATGAGCAGTTCTTC.

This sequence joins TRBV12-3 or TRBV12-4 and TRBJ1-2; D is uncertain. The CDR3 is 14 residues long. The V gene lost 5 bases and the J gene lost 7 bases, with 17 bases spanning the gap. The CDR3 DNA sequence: TGTGCCAGCAGTCAATCCTGGTTGGCGGGTGGCTACACCTTC. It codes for CASSQSWLAGGYTF.

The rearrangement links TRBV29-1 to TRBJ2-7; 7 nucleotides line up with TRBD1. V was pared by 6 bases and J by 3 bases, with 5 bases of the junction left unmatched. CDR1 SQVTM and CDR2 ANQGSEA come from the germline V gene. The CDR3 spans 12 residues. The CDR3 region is CSVRQGHYEQYF. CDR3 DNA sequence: TGCAGCGTGCGACAGGGTCACTACGAGCAGTACTTC.

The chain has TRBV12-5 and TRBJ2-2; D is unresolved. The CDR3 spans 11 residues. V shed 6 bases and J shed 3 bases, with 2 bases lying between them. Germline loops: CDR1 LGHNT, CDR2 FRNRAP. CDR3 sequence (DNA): TGTGCTAGTGGCGACACCGGGGAGCTGTTTTTT. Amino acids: CASGDTGELFF.

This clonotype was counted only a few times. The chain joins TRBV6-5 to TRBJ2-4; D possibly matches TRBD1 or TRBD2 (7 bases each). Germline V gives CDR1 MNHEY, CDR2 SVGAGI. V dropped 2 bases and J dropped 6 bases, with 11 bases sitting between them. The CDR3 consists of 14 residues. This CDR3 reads CASSYQGGGNIQYF. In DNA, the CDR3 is TGTGCCAGCAGTTACCAGGGGGGGGGAAACATTCAGTACTTC.